This entry lists 27 T cell receptor beta chains sequenced from one sample in a study of T-cell reconstitution after alpha-beta-depleted transplantation in children. As it was prepared, the TCRbeta library received unique molecular identifiers. Each CDR3 protein gets one entry after TCRdb re-called the PCR reads with MiXCR. The data hold around 76,000 distinct CDR3 sequences, with 18% observed a single time. The sequencing here drew on PBMCs, mostly from graft donor cells, taken 360 days after TCRalphabeta/CD19-depleted stem cell transplant. Receptors were obtained from a male patient between 2 and 9 years old who had a stem cell transplant for acute lymphoblastic leukemia, so the T cells may come from the graft donor.

The chain carries TRBV6-1 and TRBJ1-5; D perhaps matches TRBD1 (5 bases). The V gene lost 5 bases and the J gene lost 0 bases, with 14 bases spanning the gap. The CDR3 extends over 16 amino acids. The germline gives CDR1 MNHNS, CDR2 SASEGT. The CDR3 DNA reads as TGTGCCAGCAGTCAAAACAGGTTTTCTAGCAATCAGCCCCAGCATTTT. The encoded protein is CASSQNRFSSNQPQHF.

The chain is built from TRBV11-2 and TRBJ2-1; D gene ambiguous. Germline CDR1 is SGHAT and CDR2 is FQNNGV. Trimming left V 2 bases short and J 13 bases short, with 12 bases between. CDR3 length: 12 amino acids. In nucleotides, the CDR3 is TGTGCCAGCAGCTTAAACAGCCGTCGCCAGTTCTTC. This sequence encodes CASSLNSRRQFF.

This clonotype appeared a few times. The V call is TRBV20-1, the J call TRBJ2-5; D is uncertain. The length of the CDR3 is 12 residues. V was shortened by 4 bases and J by 2 bases, with 8 bases between the two germline ends. Germline lookup yields CDR1 DFQATT and CDR2 SNEGSKA (reference sequence). The CDR3 bases are TGCAGTGCTACCGGGTCTCAAGAGACCCAGTACTTC. Residues: CSATGSQETQYF.

The rearrangement joins TRBV20-1 to TRBJ1-1, with 7 bases lining up with TRBD1. With 1 base clipped from V and 10 bases from J, the junction kept 9 bases outside the gene matches. Germline lookup yields CDR1 DFQATT and CDR2 SNEGSKA (reference sequence). This CDR3 spans 13 amino acids. This chain's CDR3 is CSARVYRGRRAFF. In DNA, the CDR3 is TGCAGTGCTAGAGTTTACAGGGGACGGAGAGCTTTCTTT.

The chain recombines TRBV10-3 with TRBJ2-3; no clear D. CDR3 size: 17 residues. The V end lost 0 bases, the J end lost 1 base, and 14 bases lay between the germline ends. The V gene's germline CDR1 is ENHRY and CDR2 SYGVKD. Here the CDR3 reads CAISESMLGLRTDTQYF. In DNA, the CDR3 is TGTGCCATCAGTGAGTCGATGCTGGGTCTCCGCACAGATACGCAGTATTTT.

This clonotype is deemed medium-sized (0.01 to 0.1%). The chain uses TRBV29-1 and TRBJ2-5; D possibly corresponds to TRBD1 (6 bases). The V gene's germline CDR1 is SQVTM and CDR2 ANQGSEA. V lost 6 bases and J lost 5, with 13 bases in between. The CDR3 is 12 residues long. The chain's CDR3 is CSVSRGRETQYF. The CDR3 DNA reads as TGCAGCGTGAGCAGGGGCAGGGAGACCCAGTACTTC.

CDR3 in DNA: TGTGCCAGCTCACATTCCGGGACAGTCGGAAACACCATATATTTT. Amino acid sequence: CASSHSGTVGNTIYF. The rearrangement uses TRBV18 and TRBJ1-3, with 7 nucleotides matching TRBD1. This CDR3 spans 15 amino acids. V shed 4 bases, J shed 4 bases, and the junction held 7 bases outside the gene matches. Germline loops: CDR1 KGHSH, CDR2 LQKENI.

This chain connects TRBV6-1 to TRBJ2-7, with D perhaps TRBD1 or TRBD2 (5 bases each). CDR1 and CDR2 from the germline V gene are MNHNS and SASEGT. V dropped 5 bases and J dropped 2 bases, with 16 bases sitting between them. CDR3 size: 15 residues. CDR3 sequence (DNA): TGTGCCAGCAGTCCAACCGGGGCTTTGACCTACGAGCAGTACTTC. Translated: CASSPTGALTYEQYF.

The rearrangement links TRBV10-3 to TRBJ2-7, with TRBD1 identical over 8 bases. V was pared by 10 bases and J by 3 bases, with 11 bases of the junction left unmatched. This CDR3 comprises 14 residues. Germline loops: CDR1 ENHRY, CDR2 SYGVKD. The CDR3 region is CATKVRGQNYEQYF. The CDR3 DNA is TGTGCCACGAAAGTCAGGGGGCAAAACTACGAGCAGTACTTC.

The V gene is TRBV27, the J gene TRBJ1-2; D remains unclear. Germline values: CDR1 MNHEY, CDR2 SMNVEV (reference sequence). This CDR3 is 12 amino acids long. V was pared by 2 bases and J by 6 bases, with 7 bases between. Here the CDR3 reads CASSLKRDGYTF. The CDR3 DNA reads as TGTGCCAGCAGTTTAAAAAGGGATGGCTACACCTTC.

The J gene is TRBJ2-1, the V gene TRBV5-1; 7 bases map to TRBD1. The CDR3 has 14 residues. CDR1 and CDR2 (germline): SGHRS, YFSETQ. Trimming cost V 4 bases and J 3 bases; bases outside gene matches: 4. The CDR3: CASSLDRVYNEQFF. The CDR3, as DNA: TGCGCCAGCAGCCTAGACAGGGTCTACAATGAGCAGTTCTTC.

This clonotype occurred a few times. V and J are TRBV5-1 and TRBJ2-2; 7 positions match TRBD1. The trim removed 4 bases at V and 0 bases at J, leaving 6 bases unmatched. The germline CDR1 and CDR2 sequences are SGHRS and YFSETQ. This CDR3 comprises 16 residues. The CDR3 nucleotides read TGCGCCAGCAGCACCGGACAGGCTGCGAACACCGGGGAGCTGTTTTTT. Its translation is CASSTGQAANTGELFF.

The chain has TRBV7-9 and TRBJ2-2; D is unclear. Trimming took off 4 bases at V and 3 bases at J, with 9 bases between the two ends. The germline V gene encodes CDR1 SEHNR and CDR2 FQNEAQ (reference sequence). The CDR3 covers 14 residues. CDR3 in amino acids: CASSSLAHTGELFF. In DNA form, the CDR3 reads TGTGCCAGCAGCTCCCTGGCTCACACCGGGGAGCTGTTTTTT.

The chain uses TRBV5-1 and TRBJ2-2; no reliable D call. Looked up from germline, CDR1 is SGHRS and CDR2 is YFSETQ. V lost 7 bases to trimming and J lost 0 bases, with 1 base between them. This CDR3 has 11 residues. CDR3 sequence (DNA): TGCGCCAGCTCGAACACCGGGGAGCTGTTTTTT. Translated, it gives CASSNTGELFF.

This chain joins TRBV3-1 and TRBJ2-3; 10 bases agree with TRBD2. The germline V gene has CDR1 LGHDT and CDR2 YNNKEL (reference sequence). The CDR3 spans 17 residues. V lost 0 bases and J lost 1; bases outside the gene matches: 4. CDR3 bases: TGTGCCAGCAGCCAAGAGTTAGCGGGAGGTCGCACAGATACGCAGTATTTT. Translation: CASSQELAGGRTDTQYF.

The gene calls are TRBV20-1 and TRBJ2-7; no clear D. V gave up 6 bases and J gave up 4 bases, with 10 bases separating them. The CDR3 is made up of 11 amino acids. The V gene's germline CDR1 is DFQATT and CDR2 SNEGSKA (reference sequence). The CDR3: CSALALYEQYF. As DNA, the CDR3 is TGCAGTGCCCTTGCCCTATACGAGCAGTACTTC.

This clonotype was seen more than once but under ten times. The chain carries TRBV10-3 and TRBJ2-7; D might be TRBD1 (5 bases). From germline, CDR1 is ENHRY and CDR2 SYGVKD. The CDR3 extends over 15 amino acids. V was trimmed by 6 bases and J by 6 bases, leaving 21 bases between them. CDR3 nucleotide sequence: TGTGCCATCAGACCACAGGACGGATTTTATATCGAGCAGTACTTC. Translated, it gives CAIRPQDGFYIEQYF.

The chain joins TRBV7-7 to TRBJ2-5, with 9 bases fitting TRBD1. CDR1 SSHAT and CDR2 FNYEAQ come from the germline V gene (reference sequence). This CDR3 is built from 17 residues. CDR3 sequence reads: CAGLSSPLDRGQETQYF. Written as DNA, the CDR3 is TGTGCTGGACTCAGCTCGCCCTTGGACAGGGGCCAAGAGACCCAGTACTTC.

This clonotype has a handful of counts. V usage is TRBV5-1 and J usage is TRBJ2-2; tentative D call: TRBD1 (5 bases). The CDR3 sequence is 15 residues long. Germline lookup yields CDR1 SGHRS and CDR2 YFSETQ. V was trimmed by 1 base and J by 3 bases, leaving 10 bases between them. In nucleotides, the CDR3 is TGCGCCAGCAGCTTGTTCAGGGTGGACACCGGGGAGCTGTTTTTT. It encodes CASSLFRVDTGELFF. The full variable domain, its missing parts supplied by reference TRBV5-1 and TRBJ2-2, is KAGVTQTPRYLIKTRGQQVTLSCSPISGHRSVSWYQQTPGQGLQFLFEYFSETQRNKGNFPGRFSGRQFSNSRSEMNVSTLELGDSALYLCASSLFRVDTGELFFGEGSRLTVL.

The rearrangement links TRBV28 to TRBJ2-2; possible D gene TRBD1, 6 bases. The V gene lost 3 bases and the J gene lost 5 bases, with 16 bases spanning the gap. Germline V gene data show CDR1 as MDHEN and CDR2 as SYDVKM. The CDR3 is 16 residues long. This CDR3 is CASSFPQGSGTGELFF. Here the CDR3 DNA reads TGTGCCAGCAGTTTCCCACAGGGCTCGGGTACCGGGGAGCTGTTTTTT.

A few counts support this clonotype. This sequence joins TRBV5-1 and TRBJ2-3; a possible D gene is TRBD2 (6 bases). This CDR3 is 14 amino acids long. CDR1 and CDR2 from the germline V gene are SGHRS and YFSETQ. The germline V and J ends were trimmed by 7 bases and 5 bases, with 17 bases remaining between them. DNA of the CDR3: TGCGCCAGCGGGTACAGCGGGTCGATAGATACGCAGTATTTT. This sequence encodes CASGYSGSIDTQYF. The complete variable domain, with remaining parts taken from reference TRBV5-1 and TRBJ2-3, reads KAGVTQTPRYLIKTRGQQVTLSCSPISGHRSVSWYQQTPGQGLQFLFEYFSETQRNKGNFPGRFSGRQFSNSRSEMNVSTLELGDSALYLCASGYSGSIDTQYFGPGTRLTVL.

This clonotype was seen a few times. J is TRBJ2-1 and V is TRBV4-1, with 10 bases identical to TRBD2. The CDR3 has 15 amino acids. The J segment lost 4 bases and the V segment lost 4 bases, leaving 4 bases of the junction unmatched. Germline V gene data show CDR1 as MGHRA and CDR2 as YSYEKL. The CDR3 bases are TGCGCCAGCAGCCTAGGACTAGCGGTATACAATGAGCAGTTCTTC. Translated, it gives CASSLGLAVYNEQFF.

This clonotype was observed at least ten times. This chain links TRBV7-9 with TRBJ1-2; 11 nucleotides align to TRBD1. Trimming removed 7 bases from V and 8 bases from J; junction bases left unmatched: 18. This CDR3 is 17 amino acids long. Germline CDR1 SEHNR, CDR2 FQNEAQ (reference sequence). The DNA for the CDR3 is TGTGCCAGCAACTTGGGACCGGGACAGGGGGTTAATAAGGGCTACACCTTC. It specifies CASNLGPGQGVNKGYTF.

The CDR3 DNA reads as TGTGCCACCAGTGGTACAGGGAGGCCAGATACGCAGTATTTT. This codes for CATSGTGRPDTQYF. The chain links TRBV24-1 to TRBJ2-3; D is perhaps TRBD1 or TRBD2 (6 bases each). CDR3 length: 14 residues. Trimming cost V 5 bases and J 4 bases, with 12 bases left between them. CDR1 and CDR2 (germline): KGHDR, SFDVKD.

This sequence joins TRBV7-9 and TRBJ2-7; 8 nucleotides line up with TRBD2. V gave up 4 bases and J gave up 3 bases; unmatched junction bases: 5. The CDR3 is 14 residues long. Germline V gives CDR1 SEHNR, CDR2 FQNEAQ (reference sequence). CDR3 DNA: TGTGCCAGCAGCTCGGGACTAGTTTTCTACGAGCAGTACTTC. Protein: CASSSGLVFYEQYF.

The chain has TRBV10-2 and TRBJ2-7; D call uncertain. Germline V gene data show CDR1 as WSHSY and CDR2 as SAAADI. V dropped 8 bases and J dropped 2 bases, with 16 bases sitting between them. The CDR3 runs to 14 residues. CDR3 DNA sequence: TGCGCCAGCGGCTACCGGGCAGTGGCCTACGAGCAGTACTTC. Its protein is CASGYRAVAYEQYF.

Only a few counts were recorded for this clonotype. The chain recombines TRBV12-3 or TRBV12-4 with TRBJ2-1; a possible D gene is TRBD2 (6 bases). V lost 0 bases and J 1 base, leaving 7 bases between the germline ends. This CDR3 is 15 amino acids long. CDR3 residues: CASSLAGGSYNEQFF. In DNA, the CDR3 is TGTGCCAGCAGTTTAGCGGGGGGTTCCTACAATGAGCAGTTCTTC.